A selection of T cell receptor beta chains follows, all from one sample in a study of technical replicates of blood from a handful of donors. Using immunoSEQ multiplex PCR, the repertoire was profiled, and TCRdb retains in-frame clones only, with some absent. The data show over 65,000 clones, 95% to 98% seen once. Material: T cells isolated from PBMCs. These receptors were taken from a human donor in good health. Each CDR3 is given with its conserved first and last residue. A D gene is named only where the DNA matches it firmly. A clone size is listed for some rows: how often the clone was seen (once, few, many), or a class if it is expanded.

D	V	J	length	size	DNA	CDR3
TRBD1	TRBV6-5	TRBJ1-2	15	NA	TGTGCCAGCAGTCTCACAGGGGGATACTACTATGGCTACACCTTC	CASSLTGGYYYGYTF
NA	TRBV11-2	TRBJ1-4	14	NA	TGTGCCAGCAGCTTTTGGGGGGGGAGCGAAAAACTGTTTTTT	CASSFWGGSEKLFF
TRBD1	TRBV5-5	TRBJ2-5	16	NA	TGTGCCAGCCGGCCATCGGGACAGCAACTCCAAGAGACCCAGTACTTC	CASRPSGQQLQETQYF
NA	TRBV21-1	TRBJ2-3	12	once	TGTGCCAGTAGGAGGCGGACAGATACGCAGTATTTT	CASRRRTDTQYF
TRBD1	TRBV6-1	TRBJ1-1	18	NA	TGTGCCAGCAGTGAAGGCTTATTCAGGGGGCAAGGGAACACTGAAGCTTTCTTT	CASSEGLFRGQGNTEAFF
NA	TRBV5-1	TRBJ1-2	17	NA	TGCGCCAGCAGCTTGGAATGGCGGGGGGAGGTTTGGTATGGCTACACCTTC	CASSLEWRGEVWYGYTF
TRBD1	TRBV6-5	TRBJ1-4	14	NA	TGTGCCAGCTACAGGGGGCCGGCTAATGAAAAACTGTTTTTT	CASYRGPANEKLFF
NA	TRBV7-8	TRBJ1-5	14	NA	TGTGCCAGCAGCTTATCGGCAGGCAGTCAGCCCCAGCATTTT	CASSLSAGSQPQHF
NA	TRBV11-3	TRBJ2-1	14	NA	TGTGCCAGCAGCTTAGGCTACGTAGGCGGTGAGCAGTTCTTC	CASSLGYVGGEQFF
NA	TRBV29-1	TRBJ2-3	14	NA	TGCAGCGTTGAAGCGGCCGGGAGCACAGATACGCAGTATTTT	CSVEAAGSTDTQYF
NA	TRBV9	TRBJ2-7	14	NA	TGTGCCAGCAGCGGGAGGGACAGTTACTACGAGCAGTACTTC	CASSGRDSYYEQYF
TRBD1	TRBV28	TRBJ1-4	15	NA	TGTGCCAGCAGTTTGCAGGGGGCTGGAAATGAAAAACTGTTTTTT	CASSLQGAGNEKLFF
TRBD1	TRBV28	TRBJ1-5	13	NA	TGTGCCAGCAGTCGACAGGGGAGTCAGCCCCAGCATTTT	CASSRQGSQPQHF
TRBD1	TRBV6-6	TRBJ2-7	13	NA	TGTGCCAGCAGTAAACAGGGGGCCTACGAGCAGTACTTC	CASSKQGAYEQYF
TRBD1	TRBV5-8	TRBJ2-1	15	NA	TGTGCCAGCAGCCCACCAGGGGGCGCGTTAGGTGAGCAGTTCTTC	CASSPPGGALGEQFF
NA	TRBV28	TRBJ1-1	12	NA	TGTGGGGCCTCAGCGGGGGACACTGAAGCTTTCTTT	CGASAGDTEAFF
NA	TRBV18	TRBJ2-7	14	NA	TGTGCCAGCTCACCACCGGCAGTCGGGAACGAGCAGTACTTC	CASSPPAVGNEQYF
TRBD1	TRBV7-6	TRBJ2-3	15	NA	TGTGCCAGCAGCTTACCAGGGGGTGGGTCAGATACGCAGTATTTT	CASSLPGGGSDTQYF
NA	TRBV30	TRBJ1-3	13	few	TGTGCCTGGAGGGGGCTCTCTGGAAACACCATATATTTT	CAWRGLSGNTIYF
TRBD2	TRBV11-1	TRBJ2-7	15	NA	TGTGCCAGCAGCCGGACTAGCGGGGGGGCCTACGAGCAGTACTTC	CASSRTSGGAYEQYF
NA	TRBV5-1	TRBJ1-3	15	NA	TGCGCCAGCAGCCCAGGACAGCCGGAAGCAAACACCATATATTTT	CASSPGQPEANTIYF
NA	TRBV7-3	TRBJ1-6	15	NA	TGTGCCAGCAGCGCACAGGGAGATCGGTCTTCACCCCTCCACTTT	CASSAQGDRSSPLHF
NA	TRBV6-1	TRBJ2-5	14	NA	TGTGCCAGCGCTTCCCGATTAGCGGTAGAGACCCAGTACTTC	CASASRLAVETQYF
NA	TRBV5-1	TRBJ1-4	15	NA	TGCGCCAGCAGCCCCGGGACTGCCGTTAATGAAAAACTGTTTTTT	CASSPGTAVNEKLFF
NA	TRBV6-1	TRBJ2-5	11	NA	TGTGCCAGCAGTGAGGGCAAGACCCAGTACTTC	CASSEGKTQYF
NA	TRBV6-5	TRBJ1-1	13	NA	TGTGCCAGCAGTTACCCCTCGACAGGAGAAGCTTTCTTT	CASSYPSTGEAFF
NA	TRBV6-1	TRBJ2-1	10	NA	TGTGCCAGCAGTGAAGCGGCGCAGTTCTTC	CASSEAAQFF
NA	TRBV25-1	TRBJ1-1	13	once	TGTGCCAGCAGTAGTGGGGGCGACGGTGAAGCTTTCTTT	CASSSGGDGEAFF
NA	TRBV5-6	TRBJ1-1	13	NA	TGTGCCAGCAACATACAGGGGAACACTGAAGCTTTCTTT	CASNIQGNTEAFF
NA	TRBV28	TRBJ1-4	11	NA	TGTGCCACAGGGACTAATGAAAAACTGTTTTTT	CATGTNEKLFF
NA	TRBV5-1	TRBJ2-1	16	NA	TGCGCCAGCAGCTGGGGACACGATGCCTCCTACAATGAGCAGTTCTTC	CASSWGHDASYNEQFF
NA	TRBV6-4	TRBJ1-5	15	NA	TGTGCCAGCAGAGAACAGGGTATGAGCAATCAGCCCCAGCATTTT	CASREQGMSNQPQHF
NA	TRBV11-2	TRBJ2-5	16	NA	TGTGCCAGCAGCTTAACGGATGGAGCGACCCAAGAGACCCAGTACTTC	CASSLTDGATQETQYF
NA	TRBV10-1	TRBJ2-1	14	NA	TGCGCCACAATAGCCCTAGCTTTGCACAATGAGCAGTTCTTC	CATIALALHNEQFF
NA	TRBV4-1	TRBJ2-1	13	NA	TGCGCCAGCAGCCAAGAATGGGCCGATGAGCAGTTCTTC	CASSQEWADEQFF
TRBD2	TRBV27	TRBJ2-1	15	NA	TGTGCCAGCAGTTTATCTTGGACTAGCGGTAATGAGCAGTTCTTC	CASSLSWTSGNEQFF
NA	TRBV5-1	TRBJ1-2	12	once	TGCGCCAGCAGCTCTACTAACTATGGCTACACCTTC	CASSSTNYGYTF
NA	TRBV2	TRBJ1-5	11	NA	TGTGCCAGCAGGTATAATCAGCCCCAGCATTTT	CASRYNQPQHF
NA	TRBV6-1	TRBJ1-1	15	NA	TGTGCCAGCAGTGCCTACGCGACAGTCAACACTGAAGCTTTCTTT	CASSAYATVNTEAFF
NA	TRBV25-1	TRBJ1-1	17	NA	TGTGCCAGCAGTGAAAGGAGGGGGGGCGGTCGGAACACTGAAGCTTTCTTT	CASSERRGGGRNTEAFF
NA	TRBV9	TRBJ2-7	15	NA	TGTGCCAGCAGCGAAAGTTGGACAGAAACCTACGAGCAGTACTTC	CASSESWTETYEQYF
TRBD2	TRBV19	TRBJ2-1	16	NA	TGTGCCAGTAGTTCAATCTGGACTAGCGGGAGGAATGAGCAGTTCTTC	CASSSIWTSGRNEQFF
TRBD2	TRBV27	TRBJ2-7	14	NA	TGTGCCAGCAGTCTGGGACTACCGGCTTACGAGCAGTACTTC	CASSLGLPAYEQYF
NA	TRBV2	TRBJ2-2	14	once	TGTGCCAGCTTGAGGGTTGAGGACACCGGGGAGCTGTTTTTT	CASLRVEDTGELFF
NA	TRBV5-1	TRBJ2-3	13	NA	TGCGCCAGCAGCTCCGGTAGCACAGATACGCAGTATTTT	CASSSGSTDTQYF
NA	TRBV7-9	TRBJ1-1	12	NA	TGTGCCAGCAGCTTATCCGACACTGAAGCTTTCTTT	CASSLSDTEAFF
TRBD1	TRBV6-5	TRBJ1-1	14	NA	TGTGCCAGCAGCCGTAGTGGACAGGGCTCACTCGCTTTCTTT	CASSRSGQGSLAFF
TRBD2	TRBV11-2	TRBJ2-5	19	NA	TGTGCCAGCAGCTTAGTGATGGCTAGCGGGGGCTCTGGGAGAGAGACCCAGTACTTC	CASSLVMASGGSGRETQYF